This TCR beta chain emerged from a study of cytotoxic CD8 clonotypes in ibrutinib-treated CLL (TCRdb year 2021). General notes on the study: The cohort was composed of roughly ten relapsed/refractory and around 15 treatment-naive patients; IGHV unmutated status was identified in 17 patients. Responses were partial in some 24 patients and complete in 2; after median about 68 months follow-up, approximately 15 stayed in remission and some twelve progressed. Response samples were taken after a median of roughly 12 months on treatment, ranging from roughly 6 to 36 months. An average of around 250,000 productive templates and 94,082 productive rearrangements was obtained per sample. Longitudinal samples were obtainable from about 30% of the roughly 90 participants in the trial. Cryopreserved peripheral blood mononuclear cells were collected before treatment, at response, and at either disease progression or sustained remission. Overall study results and their limits: Sustained-remission and progressing patients did not have matched sampling times, and lymph node repertoires were not examined. Public clonotypes were rare and either shrank or stayed stable during treatment, and the rise in clonality at ibrutinib response reflected expansion of private clonotypes. Baseline clonality exceeded that of age-matched healthy donors and correlated strongly with circulating CD8+ T-cell counts. At ibrutinib response clonality went up, during sustained remission it held steady, and at progression it dropped back toward baseline.

Approximately 2 micrograms of genomic DNA were extracted from cryopreserved PBMCs for TCR beta library preparation. Longitudinal blood samples from CLL patients on ibrutinib monotherapy underwent high-throughput TCR beta sequencing. The patients were enrolled in a single-center, open-label phase 2 trial of ibrutinib monotherapy. With respect to this clone: Its recognized antigen is unknown. No much larger clonotype is one base removed from it; base qualities were not supplied.

The CDR3, from cysteine to phenylalanine, totals 15 residues. Only the CDR3 part of the read is kept: 45 bases, read in frame from the first base. V is clipped by 0 bases and J by 0 bases, and the sequence between their germline boundaries is 9 bases long. Reading the germline V gene gives CDR1 MGHRA and CDR2 YSYEKL. The goal of deep resolution MiSeq sequencing was a depth between 1 in 1 million and 1 in 200,000 T cells, and coverage averaged 10x per clonotype. TCR beta libraries were generated with the immunoSEQ hsTCRB Kit. In the source study's methods: Data were analyzed with ImmunoSEQ Data Assistant and ImmunoSEQ Analyzer, with V, D and J genes assigned per IMGT definitions. Clonality, with values ranging from 0 to 1, was calculated as one minus the normalized Shannon entropy of productive rearrangement frequencies. Only overrepresented clonotypes making up at least 0.05% of each patient's repertoire were included in the public clonotype analysis. About a dozen age-matched healthy donor repertoires from immuneACCESS served as clonality controls. As stored in TCRdb, this immuneACCESS dataset retains in-frame rearrangements with V and J assigned. A fraction of the clones does not appear; measured against another copy, unresolved V genes explain less than half of the discrepancy, and the remainder lacks a known reason. Clone size and V and J calls were adopted from that table, with D and trimming inferred from the DNA. The sample table shows approximately 330,000 clones, and just under 80% are seen once. Over 6.5% of the sample comes from the top ten.

Source: PBMCs, taken before ibrutinib treatment. In this chain, TRBV4-1 is recombined with TRBJ2-7; confidence is insufficient to name the D gene. The source of this sequence is a human donor with chronic lymphocytic leukemia. DNA sequence: TGCGCCAGCAGCCAAGAACAGTCGGACTCCTACGAGCAGTACTTC. This sequence encodes CASSQEQSDSYEQYF.